The following is a TCR beta chain sequence with its context. CDR1 LGHDT and CDR2 YNNKEL come from the germline V gene (reference sequence). The CDR3 is 14 amino acids. The data are from a study of monozygotic twins with inflammatory bowel disease. TCRdb re-called the 5' RACE reads; one entry per CDR3 protein, DNA not given. The ten top clones account for roughly 2.3%, within a sample of fewer than 550,000 distinct CDR3 sequences. V gene TRBV3-1 combines with J gene TRBJ2-2; the TRBD1 assignment by TCRdb is unverifiable without DNA. Sample: blood. The sequence was collected from a human donor with ulcerative colitis or Crohn's disease, or a healthy co-twin of an affected twin (not recorded which). The CDR3 region is CASSRQGADGELFF.